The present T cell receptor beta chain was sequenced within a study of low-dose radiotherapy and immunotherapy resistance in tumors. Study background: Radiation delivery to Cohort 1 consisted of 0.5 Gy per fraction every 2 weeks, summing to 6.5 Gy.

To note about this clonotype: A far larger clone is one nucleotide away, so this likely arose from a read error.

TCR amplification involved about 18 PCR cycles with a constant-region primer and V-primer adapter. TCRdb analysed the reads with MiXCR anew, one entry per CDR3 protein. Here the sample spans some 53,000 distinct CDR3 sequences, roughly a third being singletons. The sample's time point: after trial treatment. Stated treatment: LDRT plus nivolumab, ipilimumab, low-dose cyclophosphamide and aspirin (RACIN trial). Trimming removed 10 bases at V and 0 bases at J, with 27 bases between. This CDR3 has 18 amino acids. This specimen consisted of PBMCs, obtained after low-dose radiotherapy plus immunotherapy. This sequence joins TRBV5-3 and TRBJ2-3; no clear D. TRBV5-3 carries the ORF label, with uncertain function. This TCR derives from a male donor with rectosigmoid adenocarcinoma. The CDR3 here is CAGSPNPLSVLSTDTQYF. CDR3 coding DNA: TGTGCCGGCAGCCCAAACCCGCTCAGCGTCCTTAGCACAGATACGCAGTATTTT.